Listed here are 30 T cell receptor beta chains from one sample, sequenced in a study of blood T cell repertoires in COVID-19 (dated by TCRdb to 2020 to 2022). The library came from the immunoSEQ multiplex PCR assay. TCRdb took this table from immuneACCESS and kept in-frame rearrangements with V and J called. Such tables lack part of the clones; where checked against another copy, unresolved V genes explain under half of the gap, and the rest is unexplained. The sample table shows roughly 54,000 clones, and around 86% are seen once. 25% to 30% of the sample lies in the top ten. Sequencing was done on a sample of peripheral blood. These receptors were collected from a human donor in a cohort sampled during active COVID-19.

This clone was seen a single time. This chain's CDR3 is CAWSVQPGSPLHF. CDR3 sequence (DNA): TGTGCCTGGAGTGTGCAGCCAGGTTCACCCCTCCACTTT. The rearrangement links TRBV30 to TRBJ1-6; D is unclear. CDR3 length: 13 residues. CDR1 and CDR2 from the germline V gene are GTSNPN and SVGIG (reference sequence). Trimming cost V 0 bases and J 9 bases, with 9 bases left between them.

The chain employs TRBV6-5 and TRBJ1-2; D remains unclear. Per the germline V gene, CDR1 is MNHEY and CDR2 is SVGAGI. The CDR3 sequence is 15 residues long. Trimming took 0 bases from V and 5 from J, leaving 13 bases between them. The CDR3 DNA is TGTGCCAGCAGTTACTCGACCAGGACTCTTTATGGCTACACCTTC. Protein product: CASSYSTRTLYGYTF.

The chain links TRBV9 to TRBJ2-1; 10 bases are a match to TRBD2. The junction had 5 bases not matched to a gene; V was cut back by 1 base and J by 7 bases. Germline loops: CDR1 SGDLS, CDR2 YYNGEE. The CDR3 runs to 15 residues. The chain's CDR3 is CASSVISGRGNEQFF. The DNA of the CDR3 is TGTGCCAGCAGCGTAATCAGCGGGAGGGGGAATGAGCAGTTCTTC.

The V gene is TRBV6-6, the J gene TRBJ2-7, with unresolved D. CDR1 and CDR2 (germline): MNHNY, SVGAGI (reference sequence). There are 12 residues in the CDR3. Deletions cut 5 bases from V and 3 bases from J, with 8 bases between. The CDR3 DNA reads TGTGCCAGCAGTCCTGGCTTCTACGAGCAGTACTTC. The encoded protein is CASSPGFYEQYF.

This sequence joins TRBV7-2 and TRBJ2-2, with 15 nucleotides matching TRBD2. Per germline, CDR1 SGHTA and CDR2 FQGNSA. The V and J ends lost 1 base and 4 bases, in that order; junction bases with no gene match: 4. The CDR3 sequence is 18 residues long. The chain's CDR3 is CASSLGGLAGGGTGELFF. The CDR3 nucleotides read TGTGCCAGCAGCTTAGGGGGACTAGCGGGAGGCGGCACCGGGGAGCTGTTTTTT.

This clone occurred once. The chain joins TRBV10-1 to TRBJ2-3; TRBD2 matches at 9 bases. In germline, CDR1 is WNHNN, CDR2 SYGVQD (reference sequence). The CDR3 extends over 18 amino acids. J gave up 0 bases and V 2 bases, and 9 bases lay outside the gene matches. CDR3 in amino acids: CASSEDESGGRSTDTQYF. CDR3 sequence (DNA): TGCGCCAGCAGTGAGGATGAAAGCGGGGGGCGTAGCACAGATACGCAGTATTTT.

For the CDR3, the DNA is TGTGCCAGCAGCCAATTCAGGGTGGGAGATACGCAGTATTTT. Amino acids: CASSQFRVGDTQYF. The chain has TRBV3-1 (or the pseudogene TRBV3-2) and TRBJ2-3; a weak D match, TRBD1 (5 bases). The CDR3 extends over 14 amino acids. CDR1 LGHDT and CDR2 YNNKEL come from the germline V gene (reference sequence). With 2 bases removed from V and 5 bases from J, the gap between germline ends came to 11 bases.

This chain connects TRBV2 to TRBJ1-6, with 9 bases lining up with TRBD1. The germline V gene has CDR1 SNHLY and CDR2 FYNNEI. This CDR3 contains 15 residues. The V segment lost 5 bases and the J segment 10 bases; nucleotides outside the gene matches: 9. The CDR3 spells CASSNRGRAESPLHF. CDR3 bases: TGTGCCAGCAGTAACAGGGGGCGAGCAGAATCACCCCTCCACTTT. Supplemented by reference TRBV2 and TRBJ1-6, the full variable domain reads EPEVTQTPSHQVTQMGQEVILRCVPISNHLYFYWYRQILGQKVEFLVSFYNNEISEKSEIFDDQFSVERPDGSNFTLKIRSTKLEDSAMYFCASSNRGRAESPLHFGNGTRLTVT.

This clone was seen a few times. The V and J genes are TRBV5-1 and TRBJ2-7, with 7 bases fitting TRBD1. After removal of 4 bases from V and 2 bases from J, the junction contained 3 bases not matched to a gene. The CDR3 sequence is 13 residues long. The V gene's germline CDR1 is SGHRS and CDR2 YFSETQ. CDR3 amino acids: CASSTGQTYEQYF. CDR3 in DNA: TGCGCCAGCAGCACGGGACAGACCTACGAGCAGTACTTC.

V and J are TRBV7-8 and TRBJ2-5; 7 bases match TRBD1. The CDR3 has 13 amino acids. Trimming cost V 1 base and J 4 bases; bases outside gene matches: 0. Per the germline V gene, CDR1 is SGHVS and CDR2 is FQNEAQ. This CDR3 is CASSLDRGETQYF. DNA of the CDR3: TGTGCCAGCAGCTTAGACAGGGGAGAGACCCAGTACTTC. The entire variable domain, with the rest obtained from reference TRBV7-8 and TRBJ2-5, is as follows: GAGVSQSPRYKVAKRGQDVALRCDPISGHVSLFWYQQALGQGPEFLTYFQNEAQLDKSGLPSDRFFAERPEGSVSTLKIQRTQQEDSAVYLCASSLDRGETQYFGPGTRLLVL.

This chain connects TRBV6-5 to TRBJ2-5, with TRBD2 matching over 7 bases. This CDR3 contains 14 residues. Unmatched junction bases numbered 9, after V lost 8 bases and J lost 3 bases. Per germline, CDR1 MNHEY and CDR2 SVGAGI. The CDR3 DNA reads as TGTGCCAGCTCATTAGCGGGTAACGAAGAGACCCAGTACTTC. The encoded protein is CASSLAGNEETQYF.

V usage is TRBV3-1 (or the pseudogene TRBV3-2) and J usage is TRBJ1-1, with D tentatively TRBD1 (6 bases). Germline V gene data show CDR1 as LGHDT and CDR2 as YNNKEL (reference sequence). Trimming stripped 4 bases from V and 0 bases from J, with 9 bases between. CDR3 size: 14 residues. The CDR3 nucleotides are TGTGCCAGCAGCCGGGACACCTTGAACACTGAAGCTTTCTTT. Translating it yields CASSRDTLNTEAFF.

This chain joins TRBV4-2 and TRBJ1-1, with 8 positions matching TRBD1. V shed 1 base, J shed 0 bases, and the junction held 7 bases outside the gene matches. This CDR3 comprises 17 residues. Germline assignment: CDR1 LGHNA and CDR2 YNFKEQ. The CDR3 DNA sequence: TGTGCCAGCAGCCAAGGGCAGGGGGCTACCTTGAACACTGAAGCTTTCTTT. Translation gives CASSQGQGATLNTEAFF.

V gene TRBV5-1 combines with J gene TRBJ1-2; a possible D gene is TRBD1 (5 bases). V was shortened by 4 bases and J by 3 bases, with 16 bases between the two germline ends. The CDR3 loop spans 15 amino acids. The V gene's germline CDR1 is SGHRS and CDR2 YFSETQ. The CDR3 DNA sequence: TGCGCCAGCAGCCTGGATCAGGGCCGGGACTATGGCTACACCTTC. Translation gives CASSLDQGRDYGYTF.

V and J are TRBV3-1 (or the pseudogene TRBV3-2) and TRBJ1-6; 10 nucleotides match TRBD1. Trimming took 1 base from V and 9 from J; bases not matched to a gene: 6. There are 16 residues in the CDR3. Germline CDR1 and CDR2: LGHDT and YNNKEL (reference sequence). CDR3 residues: CASSQGQGAFRSPLHF. Written as DNA, the CDR3 is TGTGCCAGCAGCCAAGGACAGGGGGCTTTTCGTTCACCCCTCCACTTT.

There are a few counts of this clone. The chain joins TRBV19 to TRBJ1-2; 7 nucleotides align to TRBD1. The CDR3 consists of 12 residues. Germline CDR1 LNHDA, CDR2 SQIVND (reference sequence). J gave up 7 bases and V 3 bases, and 2 bases lay outside the gene matches. The DNA of the CDR3 is TGTGCCAGTAGTATGGACAGGCTTGGCTACACCTTC. It translates to CASSMDRLGYTF.

The rearrangement joins TRBV3-1 (or the pseudogene TRBV3-2) to TRBJ1-2; D perhaps matches TRBD1 (6 bases). The CDR3 contains 15 residues. V dropped 0 bases and J dropped 7 bases, with 15 bases sitting between them. Per the germline V gene, CDR1 is LGHDT and CDR2 is YNNKEL (reference sequence). CDR3 nucleotides: TGTGCCAGCAGCCAAGATCACTGGGGGCGCGGTGGCTACACCTTC. Protein sequence: CASSQDHWGRGGYTF.

The chain has TRBV4-1 and TRBJ2-5; tentatively, D is TRBD2 (6 bases). CDR1 is MGHRA and CDR2 is YSYEKL in the germline V gene. V lost 1 base, J lost 4 bases, and 13 bases lay in between. CDR3 size: 15 residues. The CDR3 reads CASSQGGQGGETQYF. Written as DNA, the CDR3 is TGCGCCAGCAGCCAAGGTGGCCAGGGAGGAGAGACCCAGTACTTC.

As DNA, the CDR3 is TGTGCCAGCAGCCCTACTAGCGGCAATGAGCAGTTCTTC. Protein sequence: CASSPTSGNEQFF. J is TRBJ2-1 and V is TRBV28, with 8 bases matching TRBD2. Germline loops: CDR1 MDHEN, CDR2 SYDVKM. The CDR3 length is 13 residues. Unmatched junction bases numbered 4, after V lost 6 bases and J lost 6 bases.

This chain joins TRBV10-3 and TRBJ2-3; unclear D gene. CDR3 length: 14 residues. V lost 6 bases, J lost 1 base, and 11 bases lay in between. Germline V gene data show CDR1 as ENHRY and CDR2 as SYGVKD. CDR3 coding DNA: TGTGCCATCAGGTCCGATCGGGGCACAGATACGCAGTATTTT. This translates into CAIRSDRGTDTQYF.

Sample share makes this clone medium-sized. The CDR3 protein is CASSDRASTDTQYF. Written as DNA, the CDR3 is TGTGCCAGCAGCGACAGGGCAAGCACAGATACGCAGTATTTT. The chain carries TRBV27 and TRBJ2-3; 7 bases match TRBD1. Germline CDR1 reads MNHEY; CDR2 reads SMNVEV (reference sequence). V gave up 6 bases and J gave up 0 bases; unmatched junction bases: 3. This CDR3 contains 14 residues.

CDR3 coding DNA: TGTGCCAGCAGTGACCCGGGACACCCCACGCAGTACTTC. Its translation is CASSDPGHPTQYF. The V call is TRBV6-1, the J call TRBJ2-7, with a tentative D call TRBD1 (6 bases). The germline V gene has CDR1 MNHNS and CDR2 SASEGT. The V gene lost 3 bases and the J gene lost 9 bases, with 15 bases spanning the gap. This CDR3 has 13 amino acids.

The genes are TRBV2 and TRBJ1-5; 8 bases match TRBD1. There are 15 residues in the CDR3. CDR1 SNHLY and CDR2 FYNNEI come from the germline V gene. V shed 5 bases, J shed 1 base, and the junction held 4 bases outside the gene matches. CDR3: CASSLGQASNQPQHF. The CDR3 DNA follows: TGTGCCAGCAGTCTGGGACAGGCCAGCAATCAGCCCCAGCATTTT.

J is TRBJ1-3 and V is TRBV7-5. TRBV7-5 is a pseudogene segment. CDR3 size: 13 residues. Written as DNA, the CDR3 is TGTGCCCCTCGGCCGGGGACTGGAAACACCATATATTTT. Translation gives CAPRPGTGNTIYF.

The genes are TRBV4-2 and TRBJ1-1, with 8 bases lining up with TRBD1. After removal of 0 bases from V and 3 bases from J, the junction contained 9 bases not matched to a gene. Germline CDR1 is LGHNA and CDR2 is YNFKEQ. This CDR3 has 17 residues. Here the CDR3 DNA reads TGTGCCAGCAGCCAAGATTCGAGACAGGGGAGTTACACTGAAGCTTTCTTT. Amino acids: CASSQDSRQGSYTEAFF.

The chain joins TRBV5-4 to TRBJ1-6; no reliable D call. In germline, CDR1 is SGHNT, CDR2 YYREEE (reference sequence). The CDR3 has 15 amino acids. The ends were cut back, 4 bases at V and 5 bases at J, with 13 bases in the middle. CDR3 loop: CASSPNSIHNSPLHF. The CDR3 nucleotides read TGTGCCAGCAGCCCCAACAGCATCCATAATTCACCCCTCCACTTT.

The V and J genes are TRBV13 and TRBJ1-2, with 7 nucleotides matching TRBD1. The CDR3 totals 14 residues. The germline gives CDR1 PRHDT, CDR2 FYEKMQ (reference sequence). V was pared by 5 bases and J by 4 bases, with 7 bases of the junction left unmatched. The CDR3 nucleotides read TGTGCCAGCAGCCCTGGGACAGACGTCTATGGCTACACCTTC. This translates into CASSPGTDVYGYTF.

V and J are TRBV6-5 and TRBJ1-1, with 8 bases identical to TRBD1. The germline gives CDR1 MNHEY, CDR2 SVGAGI. The junction had 4 bases not matched to a gene; V was cut back by 0 bases and J by 4 bases. The CDR3 is 15 residues long. The CDR3 region has the DNA TGTGCCAGCAGTTACTCAGGACAGGGTCGCACTGAAGCTTTCTTT. It codes for CASSYSGQGRTEAFF.

This clone has more than one count but fewer than ten. This sequence joins TRBV18 and TRBJ2-7; 8 bases match TRBD1. CDR1 is KGHSH and CDR2 is LQKENI in the germline V gene. V gave up 5 bases and J gave up 2 bases; unmatched junction bases: 8. The CDR3 consists of 15 residues. CDR3 loop: CASSALQGEPYEQYF. The CDR3 DNA follows: TGTGCCAGCTCAGCCTTACAGGGGGAACCCTACGAGCAGTACTTC.

The J gene is TRBJ2-7, the V gene TRBV19; TRBD1 aligns across 8 bases. Germline values: CDR1 LNHDA, CDR2 SQIVND (reference sequence). J lost 2 bases, V lost 6 bases, and 3 bases had no gene match. This CDR3 has 13 amino acids. The CDR3 spells CASSPTGAYEQYF. CDR3 sequence (DNA): TGTGCCAGTAGCCCGACAGGGGCCTACGAGCAGTACTTC. Full variable domain (missing parts from reference TRBV19 and TRBJ2-7): DGGITQSPKYLFRKEGQNVTLSCEQNLNHDAMYWYRQDPGQGLRLIYYSQIVNDFQKGDIAEGYSVSREKKESFPLTVTSAQKNPTAFYLCASSPTGAYEQYFGPGTRLTVT.